One and the same sample provided the 9 T cell receptor beta chains below, sequenced in a study of blood T cell repertoires in COVID-19. Here immunoSEQ multiplex PCR was the method, and the copy in TCRdb shows in-frame clones only, minus some. The repertoire holds more than 95,000 clones, with 65% to 90% as singletons. Sequenced: peripheral blood. The receptors were sampled from a man aged 80 or over with acute or convalescent COVID-19.

The chain links TRBV9 to TRBJ1-5; unclear D gene. V was shortened by 5 bases and J by 4 bases, with 4 bases between the two germline ends. CDR3 length equals 11 residues. Germline V CDR1 and CDR2: SGDLS, YYNGEE. This CDR3 is CASSSNQPQHF. CDR3 bases: TGTGCCAGCAGTTCTAATCAGCCCCAGCATTTT.

The rearrangement uses TRBV5-1 and TRBJ1-3; D ambiguous. CDR1 SGHRS and CDR2 YFSETQ come from the germline V gene. Trimming took 4 bases from V and 0 from J, leaving 8 bases between them. This CDR3 is 14 amino acids long. The CDR3 spells CASSPQDSGNTIYF. The CDR3 bases are TGCGCCAGCAGCCCTCAGGACTCTGGAAACACCATATATTTT.

The V gene is TRBV5-4, the J gene TRBJ1-1, with TRBD1 identical over 8 bases. Germline V gene sequence: CDR1 SGHNT, CDR2 YYREEE (reference sequence). The CDR3 extends over 15 amino acids. V shed 6 bases and J 4 bases; nucleotides not matched to a gene: 11. The DNA of the CDR3 is TGTGCCAGCACCTTACAGGGGGTGAGTAGCACTGAAGCTTTCTTT. This sequence encodes CASTLQGVSSTEAFF.

The chain is built from TRBV19 and TRBJ2-1, with D perhaps TRBD1 (5 bases). Trimming cost V 3 bases and J 7 bases, with 19 bases left between them. CDR3 length: 16 residues. Per germline, CDR1 LNHDA and CDR2 SQIVND (reference sequence). CDR3 sequence reads: CASSIEDTVRMNEQFF. The CDR3 region has the DNA TGTGCCAGTAGTATCGAGGACACGGTGAGGATGAATGAGCAGTTCTTC.

This clone was seen just once. This sequence joins TRBV2 and TRBJ1-5, with D perhaps matching TRBD1 (5 bases). Germline V CDR1 and CDR2: SNHLY, FYNNEI. V lost 4 bases to trimming and J lost 2 bases, with 18 bases between them. This CDR3 contains 17 residues. The DNA of the CDR3 is TGTGCCAGCAGTGCGGGGACTGCTCAGAGGGGCAATCAGCCCCAGCATTTT. As protein: CASSAGTAQRGNQPQHF.

This chain connects TRBV19 to TRBJ1-1, with TRBD1 as a possible D gene (5 bases). V lost 9 bases and J 3 bases, leaving 14 bases between the germline ends. In germline, CDR1 is LNHDA, CDR2 SQIVND (reference sequence). The CDR3 extends over 13 amino acids. Written as DNA, the CDR3 is TGTGCCAGCGGGCTTGGCAGGGACACTGAAGCTTTCTTT. It encodes CASGLGRDTEAFF.

The chain joins TRBV19 to TRBJ2-7; 8 bases match TRBD2. J was trimmed by 3 bases and V by 7 bases; bases with no gene match: 8. CDR3 length equals 14 residues. CDR1 and CDR2 (germline): LNHDA, SQIVND (reference sequence). In DNA, the CDR3 is TGTGCCAGTACACCCACCGGGGGGGTCTACGAGCAGTACTTC. Its protein product is CASTPTGGVYEQYF.

This clone has only one observation. V is TRBV28 and J is TRBJ1-6; D ambiguous. Trimming shortened V by 3 bases and J by 10 bases, and 7 bases separated the two germline ends. The CDR3 is made up of 12 amino acids. Germline V gene data show CDR1 as MDHEN and CDR2 as SYDVKM. The CDR3 bases are TGTGCCAGCAGTTTTAGGGAGTCACCCCTCCACTTT. Its translation is CASSFRESPLHF.

The chain employs TRBV2 and TRBJ2-2; D unresolved. The V end was cut by 0 bases, the J end by 1 base, with 12 bases between. Germline-derived CDR1 and CDR2 are SNHLY and FYNNEI. The CDR3 length is 17 residues. The CDR3 bases are TGTGCCAGCAGTGAAGCCCTAACCGCAGGGAACACCGGGGAGCTGTTTTTT. Translation gives CASSEALTAGNTGELFF. Using reference TRBV2 and TRBJ2-2 for the parts outside the CDR3, the full variable domain is EPEVTQTPSHQVTQMGQEVILRCVPISNHLYFYWYRQILGQKVEFLVSFYNNEISEKSEIFDDQFSVERPDGSNFTLKIRSTKLEDSAMYFCASSEALTAGNTGELFFGEGSRLTVL.